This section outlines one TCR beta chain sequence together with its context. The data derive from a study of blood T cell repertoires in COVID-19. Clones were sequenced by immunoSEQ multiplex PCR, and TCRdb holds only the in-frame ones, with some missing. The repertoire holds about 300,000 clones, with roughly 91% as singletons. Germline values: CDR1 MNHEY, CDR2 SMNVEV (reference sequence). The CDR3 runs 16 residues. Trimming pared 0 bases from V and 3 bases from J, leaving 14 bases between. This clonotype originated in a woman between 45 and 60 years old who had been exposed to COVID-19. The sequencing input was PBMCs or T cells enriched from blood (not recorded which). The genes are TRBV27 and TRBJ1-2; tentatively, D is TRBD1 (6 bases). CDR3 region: CASSLSNPGDDYGYTF. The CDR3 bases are TGTGCCAGCAGTTTATCGAACCCAGGGGACGACTATGGCTACACCTTC.